These 32 T cell receptor beta chains were all obtained from the same sample, sequenced in a study of low-dose radiotherapy and immunotherapy resistance in tumors. The time point: before trial treatment. Primers targeting TRAV and TRBV primed first-strand cDNA, covering alpha and beta chains. The authors amplified TCRs for 20 PCR cycles with a constant-region primer and a V-primer adapter. MiXCR was run by TCRdb on the reads, yielding one entry per CDR3 protein. This table has 35,000 to 50,000 distinct CDR3 sequences, roughly 31% appearing once. Sequencing was performed on PBMCs, taken before treatment. The receptors were sampled from a male donor with gallbladder cancer.

This clonotype was counted ten times or more. One junction end disagrees with the germline gene, perhaps due to a read error. J is TRBJ2-7 and V is TRBV3-1; perhaps D is TRBD1 or TRBD2 (5 bases each). This CDR3 contains 13 residues. CDR1 and CDR2 (germline): LGHDT, YNNKEL (reference sequence). The CDR3 is CASSQDLGPGRTF. As DNA, the CDR3 is TGTGCCAGCAGCCAAGATCTTGGCCCAGGGAGAACTTTC.

The rearrangement joins TRBV6-2 or TRBV6-3 to TRBJ2-5, with D tentatively TRBD1 or TRBD2 (5 bases each). V gave up 5 bases and J gave up 0 bases, with 13 bases separating them. The CDR3 is 15 residues long. CDR1 is MNHEY and CDR2 is SVGEGT in the germline V gene. CDR3 protein: CASSLPGTYQETQYF. The DNA for the CDR3 is TGTGCCAGCAGTCTGCCAGGGACGTACCAAGAGACCCAGTACTTC.

This clonotype was picked up many times. The chain joins TRBV7-9 to TRBJ1-6; TRBD1 agrees at 9 bases. The germline CDR1 and CDR2 sequences are SEHNR and FQNEAQ (reference sequence). The CDR3 spans 15 residues. Trimming took 4 bases from V and 10 from J; bases not matched to a gene: 8. In nucleotides, the CDR3 is TGTGCCAGCAGCTCGGGAGACAGGGGGGGCTCACCCCTCCACTTT. Encoded protein: CASSSGDRGGSPLHF.

This clonotype was recorded a few times. This chain joins TRBV5-4 and TRBJ2-5; 10 bases match TRBD2. CDR1 and CDR2 (germline): SGHNT, YYREEE (reference sequence). J gave up 3 bases and V 6 bases, and 8 bases lay outside the gene matches. The CDR3 runs to 15 residues. The CDR3 reads CASTRRLAGEETQYF. CDR3 in DNA: TGTGCCAGCACCCGAAGGCTAGCGGGAGAAGAGACCCAGTACTTC.

Many counts were recorded for this clonotype. The gene calls are TRBV24-1 and TRBJ1-2; TRBD1 aligns across 8 bases. The CDR3 totals 13 residues. In germline, CDR1 is KGHDR, CDR2 SFDVKD. V gave up 6 bases and J gave up 4 bases; unmatched junction bases: 3. The CDR3, as DNA: TGTGCCACCAGTCAAGACAGGGGCTATGGCTACACCTTC. Encoded protein: CATSQDRGYGYTF.

In regard to this clonotype: A far larger clone is just one base off, so this is likely a read error. This chain uses TRBV6-2 or TRBV6-3 with TRBJ2-7, with D possibly TRBD1 on 9 matching bases. Germline lookup yields CDR1 MNHEY and CDR2 SVGEGT. This CDR3 has 15 amino acids. The CDR3 nucleotides are TGCGCCAGCGGGGGCCCTACAGGGGGCACCTACGAGCAGTACTTC. Amino acid sequence: CASGGPTGGTYEQYF.

In the case of this clonotype: The likely explanation is a read error, given a far larger clone one base away. The chain links TRBV5-1 to TRBJ2-4; possibly TRBD1 for D (6 bases). Per the germline V gene, CDR1 is SGHRS and CDR2 is YFSETQ. The CDR3 has 15 residues. Trimming took 4 bases from V and 13 from J, leaving 24 bases between them. CDR3 coding DNA: TGCGCCAGCAGCATCGGACAGCTAGACTACAATGAGCAGTACTTC. As protein: CASSIGQLDYNEQYF.

The rearrangement joins TRBV6-6 to TRBJ2-7; D is perhaps TRBD1 (5 bases). CDR3 length equals 13 residues. Germline CDR1 MNHNY, CDR2 SVGAGI (reference sequence). V was clipped by 5 bases and J by 1 base, with 9 bases between them. The CDR3 sequence is CASSTGASYEQYF. As DNA, the CDR3 is TGTGCCAGCAGTACTGGGGCTTCCTACGAGCAGTACTTC.

This clonotype was seen at least ten times. V gene TRBV27 combines with J gene TRBJ1-1, with TRBD1 as a possible D gene (5 bases). Germline CDR1 MNHEY, CDR2 SMNVEV (reference sequence). V lost 2 bases and J lost 4, with 11 bases in between. This CDR3 is built from 14 residues. CDR3 amino acids: CASSLKGTGTEAFF. CDR3 DNA sequence: TGTGCCAGCAGTTTAAAGGGGACGGGCACTGAAGCTTTCTTT.

This clonotype was seen at least ten times. The chain couples TRBV7-9 to TRBJ2-5; D may correspond to TRBD1 or TRBD2 (6 bases each). The V end lost 6 bases, the J end lost 5 bases, and 22 bases lay between the germline ends. CDR3 length: 16 amino acids. The germline CDR1 and CDR2 sequences are SEHNR and FQNEAQ (reference sequence). CDR3 DNA sequence: TGTGCCAGCAGTTATGGTTCCGGGGGCTCGCGGGAGACCCAGTACTTC. It encodes CASSYGSGGSRETQYF.

This clonotype was recorded at least ten times. This chain links TRBV7-2 with TRBJ1-1, with 7 bases that match TRBD1. From germline, CDR1 is SGHTA and CDR2 FQGNSA. The CDR3 runs 11 residues. V lost 7 bases, J lost 11 bases, and 7 bases stayed unmatched. DNA of the CDR3: TGTGCCAGCACCCCAGACAGGGTGGCTTTCTTT. This gives the protein CASTPDRVAFF.

The chain uses TRBV9 and TRBJ2-6, with 11 positions matching TRBD1. The V and J ends lost 4 bases and 4 bases, in that order; junction bases with no gene match: 4. Germline CDR1 and CDR2: SGDLS and YYNGEE. CDR3 length: 16 amino acids. For the CDR3, the DNA is TGTGCCAGCAGCCGGACAGGGGGCTCGGGGGCCAACGTCCTGACTTTC. Translated: CASSRTGGSGANVLTF. The entire variable domain, with the rest obtained from reference TRBV9 and TRBJ2-6, is as follows: DSGVTQTPKHLITATGQRVTLRCSPRSGDLSVYWYQQSLDQGLQFLIQYYNGEERAKGNILERFSAQQFPDLHSELNLSSLELGDSALYFCASSRTGGSGANVLTFGAGSRLTVL.

V is TRBV28 and J is TRBJ2-7; the D gene is possibly TRBD1 (5 bases). This CDR3 region has 12 residues. V lost 7 bases and J lost 6, with 13 bases in between. Germline lookup yields CDR1 MDHEN and CDR2 SYDVKM. In DNA, the CDR3 is TGTGCCAGCACCCTCGGCAGGGCCGAGCAGTACTTC. Amino acids: CASTLGRAEQYF.

Many counts were recorded for this clonotype. The CDR3 DNA sequence: TGTGCCAGCAGCTTAGTGGGAGGAACCTACGAGCAGTACTTC. This translates into CASSLVGGTYEQYF. This chain connects TRBV7-2 to TRBJ2-7, with D possibly TRBD2 on 6 matching bases. Between the trimmed V and J ends, which lost 1 base and 2 bases, there was a span of 9 bases. The germline V gene has CDR1 SGHTA and CDR2 FQGNSA. This CDR3 region has 14 residues.

This clonotype came up many times. This rearrangement joins TRBV5-1 to TRBJ1-2; D may be TRBD1 (6 bases). V was shortened by 0 bases and J by 3 bases, with 12 bases between the two germline ends. This CDR3 comprises 15 residues. Germline loops: CDR1 SGHRS, CDR2 YFSETQ. The CDR3 region has the DNA TGCGCCAGCAGCTTGGTGGGGGCAGGATACTATGGCTACACCTTC. It codes for CASSLVGAGYYGYTF.

This clonotype was detected ten times or more. The rearrangement uses TRBV12-3 or TRBV12-4 and TRBJ2-1, with a possible D match to TRBD2 (5 bases). There are 12 residues in the CDR3. V was trimmed by 6 bases and J by 8 bases, leaving 11 bases between them. DNA of the CDR3: TGTGCCAGCAGGGGAGTCTGGGATGAGCAGTTCTTC. Amino acid sequence: CASRGVWDEQFF.

This clonotype was found many times. The chain is built from TRBV20-1 and TRBJ2-1; the match to TRBD2 covers 9 bases. This CDR3 contains 16 residues. Germline CDR1 DFQATT, CDR2 SNEGSKA (reference sequence). Germline trimming cut 1 base from V and 7 bases from J; bases unmatched to any gene: 11. The CDR3 DNA reads as TGCAGTGCTAGAGGGGCCTTAGCGGGGGTTATGAATGAGCAGTTCTTC. Translation: CSARGALAGVMNEQFF.

With regard to this clonotype: A far more abundant clone sits one base away, making this likely a read error. The chain recombines TRBV7-9 with TRBJ2-1; maybe TRBD1 (6 bases). The length of the CDR3 is 16 residues. With 0 bases removed from V and 1 base from J, the gap between germline ends came to 10 bases. Per germline, CDR1 SEHNR and CDR2 FQNEAQ (reference sequence). The CDR3 DNA reads TGTGCCAGCAGCTTAGCTACGGGGACATCCTACAATGAGCAGTTCTTC. Amino acid sequence: CASSLATGTSYNEQFF.

Comment on this clonotype: A much larger clone differs by one base, so this may be a read error. V gene TRBV20-1 combines with J gene TRBJ2-7; 10 bases are a match to TRBD2. This CDR3 is built from 15 residues. CDR1 is DFQATT, CDR2 SNEGSKA, per germline (reference sequence). The J segment lost 7 bases and the V segment lost 6 bases, leaving 15 bases of the junction unmatched. CDR3 sequence (DNA): TGCAGTGCCCTGGGAGGGACTAGCGTAAACAATGAGCAGTACTTC. Translation gives CSALGGTSVNNEQYF.

This clonotype has a count of ten or more. The J gene is TRBJ1-5, the V gene TRBV5-1, with TRBD1 identical over 8 bases. Trimming cost V 4 bases and J 7 bases; bases outside gene matches: 13. Germline V CDR1 and CDR2: SGHRS, YFSETQ. The length of the CDR3 is 16 residues. The DNA for the CDR3 is TGCGCCAGCAGCCCCCCTATTGACAGGGGAAGACAGCCCCAGCATTTT. This codes for CASSPPIDRGRQPQHF.

In its sample, this clonotype was seen many times. The rearrangement joins TRBV15 to TRBJ1-6; 7 bases agree with TRBD1. Germline CDR1 LNHNV, CDR2 YYDKDF (reference sequence). This CDR3 is built from 16 residues. V was pared by 0 bases and J by 9 bases, with 8 bases of the junction left unmatched. CDR3 amino acids: CATSRDPTGFGSPLHF. In nucleotides, the CDR3 is TGTGCCACCAGCAGAGACCCGACAGGGTTTGGTTCACCCCTCCACTTT.

This clonotype was counted only a few times. This may arise from a read error, as a much more abundant clone is one base away. The rearrangement uses TRBV7-8 and TRBJ2-2, with D maybe TRBD1 (7 bases). CDR3 size: 16 residues. Germline V gene sequence: CDR1 SGHVS, CDR2 FQNEAQ. The ends were cut back, 5 bases at V and 1 base at J, with 14 bases in the middle. CDR3 protein: CASSILQGGNTGELFF. CDR3 in DNA: TGTGCCAGCAGCATCCTCCAGGGGGGGAACACCGGGGAGCTGTTTTTT.

This clonotype was counted ten times or more. The chain uses TRBV3-1 and TRBJ2-1; D unresolved. CDR3 length: 16 residues. CDR1 is LGHDT and CDR2 is YNNKEL in the germline V gene (reference sequence). Trimming shortened V by 5 bases and J by 4 bases, and 18 bases separated the two germline ends. The CDR3 sequence: CASSSIWKAAYNEQFF. Written as DNA, the CDR3 is TGTGCCAGCAGCTCCATTTGGAAGGCAGCTTACAATGAGCAGTTCTTC.

This clonotype has ten or more counts. The V and J genes are TRBV19 and TRBJ2-1; D gene unclear. V lost 3 bases and J 4 bases, leaving 4 bases between the germline ends. Germline V lookup: CDR1 LNHDA, CDR2 SQIVND (reference sequence). The CDR3 is 12 residues long. The CDR3 DNA reads as TGTGCCAGTAGTATGAGGTACAATGAGCAGTTCTTC. Residues: CASSMRYNEQFF.

This clonotype was counted many times. The CDR3 sequence is CASSRTGWETQYF. The CDR3 coding sequence is TGTGCCAGCAGTAGGACAGGATGGGAGACCCAGTACTTC. The rearrangement joins TRBV2 to TRBJ2-5; 7 nucleotides align to TRBD1. V lost 5 bases and J lost 5; bases outside the gene matches: 5. The CDR3 runs to 13 residues. From germline, CDR1 is SNHLY and CDR2 FYNNEI.

This clonotype was counted at least ten times. The chain employs TRBV29-1 and TRBJ2-6; tentative D call: TRBD2 (5 bases). Germline CDR1 and CDR2: SQVTM and ANQGSEA. This CDR3 region has 14 residues. The ends were cut back, 5 bases at V and 1 base at J, with 9 bases in the middle. CDR3 bases: TGCAGCGTTCCTGCGGGTTCTGGGGCCAACGTCCTGACTTTC. Translating it yields CSVPAGSGANVLTF.

This clonotype was observed a few times. V and J are TRBV19 and TRBJ1-3, with TRBD1 identical over 7 bases. V trimming: 3 bases; J trimming: 5 bases; junction bases outside the gene matches: 4. This CDR3 region has 14 residues. The germline CDR1 and CDR2 sequences are LNHDA and SQIVND (reference sequence). CDR3 residues: CASSIGDSRNTIYF. The CDR3 region has the DNA TGTGCCAGTAGTATCGGGGACAGCAGAAACACCATATATTTT.

There are many counts of this clonotype. The J gene is TRBJ2-2, the V gene TRBV19; 8 bases are a match to TRBD1. Germline V CDR1 and CDR2: LNHDA, SQIVND (reference sequence). This CDR3 is built from 13 residues. This chain's CDR3 is CDTGQGNTGELFF. CDR3 DNA: TGTGATACCGGACAGGGGAACACCGGGGAGCTGTTTTTT.

This clonotype was detected only a few times. A far more abundant clone sits one base away, making this likely a read error. The rearrangement uses TRBV28 and TRBJ2-1; D gene ambiguous. Trimming took 6 bases from V and 10 from J, leaving 22 bases between them. CDR3 size: 15 residues. CDR1 MDHEN and CDR2 SYDVKM come from the germline V gene. CDR3 sequence reads: CASSFRVGRSYEQFF. CDR3 DNA: TGTGCCAGCAGCTTCCGGGTGGGCCGATCCTACGAGCAGTTCTTC.

The J gene is TRBJ2-1, the V gene TRBV6-6; D ambiguous. Germline CDR1 and CDR2: MNHNY and SVGAGI (reference sequence). V was cut by 7 bases and J by 9 bases, with 19 bases left in between. This CDR3 is built from 14 residues. This CDR3 reads CASTTGDAGFEQFF. In nucleotides, the CDR3 is TGTGCCAGCACCACGGGCGACGCTGGTTTTGAGCAGTTCTTC.

V usage is TRBV27 and J usage is TRBJ2-7; perhaps TRBD1 as D (5 bases). The V and J ends lost 6 bases and 3 bases respectively, with 12 bases between them. The CDR3 loop spans 13 amino acids. Germline V gene lookup returns CDR1 MNHEY and CDR2 SMNVEV (reference sequence). CDR3 coding DNA: TGTGCCAGCAGGGTCAACAGGTTCTACGAGCAGTACTTC. Amino acid sequence: CASRVNRFYEQYF.

This clonotype was found many times. The rearrangement links TRBV2 to TRBJ2-1; D remains unclear. The V and J ends lost 11 bases and 0 bases respectively, with 14 bases between them. The CDR3 loop spans 14 amino acids. The germline V gene has CDR1 SNHLY and CDR2 FYNNEI. CDR3 amino acids: CASLMSDSYNEQFF. The CDR3 nucleotides read TGTGCCTCCCTTATGAGCGACTCCTACAATGAGCAGTTCTTC. The variable domain in full, completed from reference TRBV2 and TRBJ2-1, reads EPEVTQTPSHQVTQMGQEVILRCVPISNHLYFYWYRQILGQKVEFLVSFYNNEISEKSEIFDDQFSVERPDGSNFTLKIRSTKLEDSAMYFCASLMSDSYNEQFFGPGTRLTVL.